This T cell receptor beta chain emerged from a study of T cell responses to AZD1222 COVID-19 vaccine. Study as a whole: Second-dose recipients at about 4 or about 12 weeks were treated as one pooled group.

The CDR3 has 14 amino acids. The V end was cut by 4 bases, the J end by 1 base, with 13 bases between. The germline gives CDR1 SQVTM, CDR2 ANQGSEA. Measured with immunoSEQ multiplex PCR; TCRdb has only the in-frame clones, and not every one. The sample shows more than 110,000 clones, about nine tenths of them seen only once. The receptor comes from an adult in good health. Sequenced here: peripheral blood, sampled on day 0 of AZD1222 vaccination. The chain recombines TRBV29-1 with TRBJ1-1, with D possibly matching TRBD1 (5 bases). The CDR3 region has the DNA TGCAGCGTTGGACCCCCGGGGGGGAACACTGAAGCTTTCTTT. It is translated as CSVGPPGGNTEAFF.